The 5 T cell receptor beta chains in this list originate from one sample, sequenced in a study of response to subunit inactivated influenza vaccine (dated by TCRdb to 2016 to 2019). The library was made by RT-PCR. TCRdb names Illumina HiSeq 2500 as the instrument used. TCRdb reran the public reads through fastp at Q25 and MiXCR, keeping productive beta chains. Each record represents a unique CDR3 protein, reported with the most common genes and DNA among its rows. The sample includes hundreds of thousands of distinct CDR3 sequences, with 15% to 20% observed a single time. Jointly, the top ten make up roughly 10% of the sample. The starting material was PBMCs from blood, obtained roughly 5 days after vaccination. The receptors shown here come from a man in his forties or fifties who received an inactivated influenza vaccine. Donor details come from another sample of the same person, matched by shared clones.

This clonotype has a handful of counts. The genes are TRBV20-1 and TRBJ1-3, with D tentatively TRBD1 (6 bases). Trimming left V 0 bases short and J 4 bases short, with 13 bases between. CDR3 length equals 15 residues. The germline V gene has CDR1 DFQATT and CDR2 SNEGSKA (reference sequence). Written as DNA, the CDR3 is TGCAGTGCTAGAGATGGAGGGGGATACGGAAACACCATATATTTT. Protein: CSARDGGGYGNTIYF.

This clonotype was found many times. This CDR3 reads CSGKRRGYGYTF. The CDR3 DNA follows: TGCAGTGGAAAAAGAAGAGGATATGGCTACACCTTC. The chain uses TRBV20-1 and TRBJ1-2; no clear D. This CDR3 has 12 residues. Trimming pared 7 bases from V and 5 bases from J, leaving 14 bases between. Germline CDR1 DFQATT, CDR2 SNEGSKA (reference sequence).

DNA for the CDR3: TGTGCCATCAGTGAGAGGGGAGGGGGCGAGACCCAGTACTTC. This translates into CAISERGGGETQYF. J is TRBJ2-5 and V is TRBV10-3; possibly TRBD1 or TRBD2 for D (7 bases each). V was cut by 2 bases and J by 5 bases, with 12 bases left in between. Germline V gene lookup returns CDR1 ENHRY and CDR2 SYGVKD. This CDR3 contains 14 residues.

Worth noting for this clonotype: The CDR3 end shows no conserved phenylalanine or tryptophan, and so a read error is likely. This chain uses TRBV5-5 with TRBJ2-7; 9 bases fit TRBD1. Germline V gene data show CDR1 as SGHKS and CDR2 as YYEKEE (reference sequence). V trimming: 6 bases; J trimming: 3 bases; junction bases outside the gene matches: 4. The CDR3 has 13 residues. Here the CDR3 reads CASTTGGGYEQYL. As DNA, the CDR3 is TGTGCCAGCACCACAGGGGGCGGCTACGAGCAGTACCTC.

This clonotype occurred many times. The V and J genes are TRBV12-3 or TRBV12-4 and TRBJ2-3, with D unresolved. The CDR3 covers 14 residues. V was cut by 1 base and J by 6 bases, with 11 bases left in between. In nucleotides, the CDR3 is TGTGCCAGCAGTTTAGGTACAAGCCCCGATACGCAGTATTTT. Its protein is CASSLGTSPDTQYF.